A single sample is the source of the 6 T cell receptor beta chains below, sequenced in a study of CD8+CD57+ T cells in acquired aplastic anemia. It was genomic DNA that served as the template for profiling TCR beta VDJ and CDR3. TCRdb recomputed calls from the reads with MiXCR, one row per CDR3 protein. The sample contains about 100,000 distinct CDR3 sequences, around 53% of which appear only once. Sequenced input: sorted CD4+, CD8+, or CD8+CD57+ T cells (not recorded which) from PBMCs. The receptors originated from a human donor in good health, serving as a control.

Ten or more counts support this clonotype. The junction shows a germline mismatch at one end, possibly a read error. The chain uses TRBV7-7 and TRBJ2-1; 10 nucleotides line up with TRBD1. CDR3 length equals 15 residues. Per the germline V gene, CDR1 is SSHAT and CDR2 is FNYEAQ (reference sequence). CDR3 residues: CASSLGTGEYNEQFF. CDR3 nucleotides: TGTGCTAGCAGCTTAGGGACAGGGGAGTACAATGAGCAGTTCTTC.

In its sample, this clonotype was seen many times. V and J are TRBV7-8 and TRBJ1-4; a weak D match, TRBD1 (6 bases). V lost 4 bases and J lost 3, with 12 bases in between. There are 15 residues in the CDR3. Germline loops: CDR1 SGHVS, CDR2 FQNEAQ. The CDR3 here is CASSSKTGPNEKLFF. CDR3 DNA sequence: TGTGCCAGCAGCTCCAAGACAGGCCCTAATGAAAAACTGTTTTTT.

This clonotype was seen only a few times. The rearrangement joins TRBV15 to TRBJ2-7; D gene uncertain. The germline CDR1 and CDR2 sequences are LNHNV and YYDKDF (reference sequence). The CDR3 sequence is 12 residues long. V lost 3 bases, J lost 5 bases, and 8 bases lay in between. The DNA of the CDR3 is TGTGCCACCAGCAGGGAAGGCCACGAGCAGTACTTC. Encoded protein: CATSREGHEQYF.

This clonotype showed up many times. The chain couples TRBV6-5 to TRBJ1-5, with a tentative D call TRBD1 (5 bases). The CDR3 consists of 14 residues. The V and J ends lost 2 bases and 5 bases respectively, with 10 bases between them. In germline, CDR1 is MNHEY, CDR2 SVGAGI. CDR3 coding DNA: TGTGCCAGCAGTTACGGTACAGGAGATCAGCCCCAGCATTTT. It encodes CASSYGTGDQPQHF.

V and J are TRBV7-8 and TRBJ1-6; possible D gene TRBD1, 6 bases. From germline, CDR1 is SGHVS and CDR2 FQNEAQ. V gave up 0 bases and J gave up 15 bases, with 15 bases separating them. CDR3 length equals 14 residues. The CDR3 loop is CASSLAGGGGVLHF. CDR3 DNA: TGTGCCAGCAGCTTAGCCGGGGGCGGGGGCGTCCTCCACTTT. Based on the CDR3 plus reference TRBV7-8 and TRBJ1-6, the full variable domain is GAGVSQSPRYKVAKRGQDVALRCDPISGHVSLFWYQQALGQGPEFLTYFQNEAQLDKSGLPSDRFFAERPEGSVSTLKIQRTQQEDSAVYLCASSLAGGGGVLHFGNGTRLTVT.

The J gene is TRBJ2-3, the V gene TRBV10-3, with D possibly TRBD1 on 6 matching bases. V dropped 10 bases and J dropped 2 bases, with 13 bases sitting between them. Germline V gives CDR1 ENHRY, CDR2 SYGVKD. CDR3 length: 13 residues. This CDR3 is CASTGTYTDTQYF. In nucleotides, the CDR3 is TGTGCCAGCACAGGGACCTACACAGATACGCAGTATTTT.